This T cell receptor beta chain appears in the sequencing data of a study of blood T cell repertoires in COVID-19. Study background: Italy, Spain and the United States were the sources of the convalescent and acute COVID-19 samples. PBMCs, B-cell-depleted T cells, or T cells provided the cDNA or gDNA that made up the material.

Only one count was recorded for this clone. Original data processing: How many nucleated cells were present was estimated from reference gene primer amplification. Clones were read by immunoSEQ multiplex PCR, and TCRdb kept only the in-frame ones, dropping some. V and J calls plus clone size are reproduced from that table; the DNA served to infer D and trimming. Among about 340,000 clones listed, roughly 89% were seen once. V was clipped by 5 bases and J by 4 bases, with 11 bases between them. The germline CDR1 and CDR2 sequences are SEHNR and FQNEAQ (reference sequence). The CDR3 spans 13 residues. The sequence was obtained from a woman younger than 30 who had recovered from COVID-19. This chain joins TRBV7-9 and TRBJ1-2, with a tentative D call TRBD1 (5 bases). Sequencing was performed on peripheral blood. DNA of the CDR3: TGTGCCAGCAGCGTCGGGGGTAGCTATGGCTACACCTTC. The encoded protein is CASSVGGSYGYTF.